This record looks at one TCR beta chain sequence and its context. Its antigen is currently unknown. The record originates from a study of cytomegalovirus exposure and HLA in healthy donors. Whole-study findings and limits: Near-uniform donor sequencing depth was presumed by presence/absence analyses. The study dropped some indistinguishable V segments, TRBV6-2 and TRBV6-3 among them.

60 Vbeta and 13 Jbeta primers were used in PCR. Profiled with immunoSEQ multiplex PCR; TCRdb holds only in-frame clones, not every one. Of some 89,000 clones listed, 85% are singletons. The CDR3 consists of 17 residues. Germline V gene sequence: CDR1 SEHNR, CDR2 FQNEAQ (reference sequence). The V end lost 1 base, the J end lost 2 bases, and 16 bases lay between the germline ends. V gene TRBV7-9 combines with J gene TRBJ2-3, with TRBD2 as a possible D gene (6 bases). The sequence came from a man between 35 and 55 years old in good health and CMV-seropositive. The sequencing sample was made of PBMCs. CDR3 loop: CASSLGRDFQPTDTQYF. In nucleotides, the CDR3 is TGTGCCAGCAGCTTAGGTCGGGACTTCCAACCCACAGATACGCAGTATTTT.